This T cell receptor (beta chain) was profiled in a study of blood T cells in healthy people across ages. Together with a sample-barcoded 5' primer, a J-beta primer mix was included in a second PCR lasting about 7 to 12 cycles. Each cDNA molecule was tagged by a template-switch adaptor with 12 random nucleotides. All samples yielded 2.5 million or more CDR3-containing paired-end reads. MiXCR was run by TCRdb on the 5' RACE reads, yielding one entry per CDR3 protein. The data contain about 640,000 distinct CDR3 sequences, around 41% of them singletons. CDR1 DFQATT and CDR2 SNEGSKA come from the germline V gene (reference sequence). Trimming took 6 bases from V and 8 from J, leaving 10 bases between them. This CDR3 contains 10 residues. Study-wide results and caveats: Diversity was higher, and naive CD4+ cells more numerous, in long-lived donors than in aged donors.

This clonotype was seen more than once but under ten times. What it binds is unknown. The sequence came from an elderly man in good health. The sample taken for sequencing was blood. The genes are TRBV20-1 and TRBJ1-2; weak D call: TRBD1 (5 bases). The CDR3 coding sequence is TGCAGTGCGTCAGGGTCCGGCTACACCTTC. Encoded protein: CSASGSGYTF.